A selection of T cell receptor beta chains follows, all from one sample in a study of T-cell reconstitution after alpha-beta-depleted transplantation in children. TCRdb re-called the PCR reads through MiXCR, storing one row per CDR3 protein. The sample holds some 290,000 distinct CDR3 sequences, about 10% seen once. Sequences were derived from PBMCs from the stem cell graft donor, sampled from the stem cell graft. The origin of the receptors is a human donor who donated a stem cell graft to a child with SCID. CDR3s include the opening cysteine and the closing phenylalanine or tryptophan. A D gene is named only where the DNA matches it firmly. Size values are once, few and many counts, or a class for expanded clones, and some rows have none.

v_gene	abundance	d_gene	j_gene	CDR3nt	CDR3aa
TRBV28	many	-	TRBJ2-4	TGTGCCAGCAGTGTCCGGGATTTTAACATTCAGTACTTC	CASSVRDFNIQYF
TRBV2	-	TRBD1	TRBJ2-5	TGTGCCAGCAGGACCGCACAGGGGGAGACCCAGTACTTC	CASRTAQGETQYF
TRBV10-1	-	-	TRBJ2-7	TGCGCCAGCAGTGACGTATCAGGGGCCAGCTCCTACGAGCAGTACTTC	CASSDVSGASSYEQYF
TRBV7-3	-	-	TRBJ2-1	TGTGCCAGCAGCTCCTACGTGGGGATCTACAATGAGCAGTTCTTC	CASSSYVGIYNEQFF
TRBV5-4	-	TRBD2	TRBJ2-5	TGTGCCAGCAGAGGGACTAGTCGATCGGAGACCCAGTACTTC	CASRGTSRSETQYF
TRBV15	few	-	TRBJ2-7	TGTGCCACCAGCTATCACCGTGACTCCTACGAGCAGTACTTC	CATSYHRDSYEQYF
TRBV4-1	-	TRBD1	TRBJ2-7	TGCGCCAGCAGCCTCGAGACAGGGGGCAACTACGAGCAGTACTTC	CASSLETGGNYEQYF
TRBV5-1	many	TRBD2	TRBJ2-7	TGCGCCAGCAGCCAAGCGGGGGGGTCTCTCGAGCAGTACTTC	CASSQAGGSLEQYF
TRBV5-1	-	TRBD1	TRBJ2-7	TGCGCCAGCAGCTTGGCTTGGGACAGCCCAACCTACGAGCAGTACTTC	CASSLAWDSPTYEQYF
TRBV7-7	-	TRBD2	TRBJ2-1	TGTGCCAGCAGCCCCGGGACTAGCGGGGGCAATGAGCAGTTCTTC	CASSPGTSGGNEQFF
TRBV19	-	-	TRBJ2-5	TGTGCCAGTAGTACAAGACTTATTCAGGAGACCCAGTACTTC	CASSTRLIQETQYF
TRBV7-8	few	-	TRBJ2-1	TGTGCCAGCAGCTTAGAACTAGGGATGATTGGTGAGCAGTTCTTC	CASSLELGMIGEQFF
TRBV3-1	many	-	TRBJ2-3	TGTGCCAGCAGCCAAGTCGAGACTCCAGATACGCAGTATTTT	CASSQVETPDTQYF
TRBV2	-	TRBD2	TRBJ2-1	TGTGCCAGCAGTGAATTGGCGGGGGGGCCCGGTGAGCAGTTCTTC	CASSELAGGPGEQFF
TRBV3-1	few	-	TRBJ2-7	TGTGCCAGCAGCCAAACCCCGGGACCCAGCTACGAGCAGTACTTC	CASSQTPGPSYEQYF
TRBV15	-	TRBD2	TRBJ2-6	TGTGCCACCAGCGGAGCGGGGTATGGGGCCAACGTCCTGACTTTC	CATSGAGYGANVLTF
TRBV5-6	many	-	TRBJ2-7	TGTGCCAGCAGCTTGAGGGGAACCTACGAGCAGTACTTC	CASSLRGTYEQYF
TRBV7-9	many	-	TRBJ1-1	TGTGCCAGCAGTTATAGGGAAGCTTTCTTT	CASSYREAFF
TRBV5-1	-	-	TRBJ1-2	TGCGCCAGCAGCTTGGGGGGTGATAGCGGACACACCTTC	CASSLGGDSGHTF
TRBV7-6	few	-	TRBJ2-6	TGTGCCAGCAGCTTGAGCGTCTCTGGGGCCAACGTCCTGACTTTC	CASSLSVSGANVLTF
TRBV19	-	TRBD1	TRBJ2-4	TGTGCCAGTAGTGTGACAGGGGTGAACATTCAGTACTTC	CASSVTGVNIQYF
TRBV20-1	many	-	TRBJ2-1	-	CSAIRARGLDEQFF
TRBV2	few	TRBD1	TRBJ1-1	TGTGCCAGCAGGGACAGGGCCTCGAACACTGAAGCTTTCTTT	CASRDRASNTEAFF
TRBV20-1	-	TRBD2	TRBJ2-3	TGCAGTGCTAGTAAGGTCCAGCGGGGGGGCACAGATACGCAGTATTTT	CSASKVQRGGTDTQYF
TRBV7-2	few	TRBD2	TRBJ2-7	TGTGCCAGCAGCTCCCTAGCGGGGGTATACTACGAGCAGTACTTC	CASSSLAGVYYEQYF
TRBV11-2	-	TRBD2	TRBJ2-1	TGTGCCAGCAGCTTTCTTGCTAGCGGAGCGTACAATGAGCAGTTCTTC	CASSFLASGAYNEQFF
TRBV11-2	few	TRBD2	TRBJ2-1	TGTGCCAGCAGCTTAGTAGCTAGCGGGGGATTATCCTACAATGAGCAGTTCTTC	CASSLVASGGLSYNEQFF
TRBV9	few	-	TRBJ1-2	TGTGCCAGCAGCGCTCCTCCAGTCTATGGCTACACCTTC	CASSAPPVYGYTF
TRBV7-9	many	TRBD1	TRBJ2-7	TGTGCCAGCAGCCCGGGACAGGCCTCGTACGAGCAGTACTTC	CASSPGQASYEQYF
TRBV24-1	-	TRBD1	TRBJ2-5	TGTGCCACCAGTGATGGGACAGGGGGCTTGGAGACCCAGTACTTC	CATSDGTGGLETQYF
TRBV2	-	-	TRBJ2-6	TGTGCCAGCAGTGCAACCTCAGGGGTAGCATCTGGGGCCAACGTCCTGACTTTC	CASSATSGVASGANVLTF
TRBV6-1	-	-	TRBJ1-5	TGTGCCAGCAGAGACACCTTTAGCAATCAGCCCCAGCATTTT	CASRDTFSNQPQHF
TRBV20-1	few	-	TRBJ2-3	TGCAGTGCTATCCAGGGGGGGGATTTTGCGCAGTATTTT	CSAIQGGDFAQYF
TRBV18	many	-	TRBJ2-1	TGTGCCAGCTCACCGATGACTGGTGAGCAGTTCTTC	CASSPMTGEQFF
TRBV29-1	few	-	TRBJ1-4	TGCAGCGGCAGGGATCTCGGTAATGAAAAACTGTTTTTT	CSGRDLGNEKLFF
TRBV6-2/TRBV6-3	-	TRBD1	TRBJ2-7	TGTGCCAGCAGTTACGAGGTCGGGACAGGGGGCTCGTACTCCTACGAGCAGTACTTC	CASSYEVGTGGSYSYEQYF
TRBV24-1	-	-	TRBJ2-3	TGTGCCACCAGTGATACCGGGGTGGGAGATACGCAGTATTTT	CATSDTGVGDTQYF
TRBV12-3/TRBV12-4	-	-	TRBJ1-5	TGTGCCAGCAGTTTAGGCACAGGGAGCAATCAGCCCCAGCATTTT	CASSLGTGSNQPQHF
TRBV19	-	TRBD2	TRBJ2-1	TGTGCCAGTAGTCCAGTTTCGGGGGGGCGCTACAATGAGCAGTTCTTC	CASSPVSGGRYNEQFF
TRBV7-3	few	-	TRBJ2-6	TGTGCCAGCAGCTTAAGGGGGGTAACCGGGGCCAACGTCCTGACTTTC	CASSLRGVTGANVLTF
TRBV5-1	many	-	TRBJ1-2	TGCGCCAGCAGCTTGCCCGCAGGGCAATCATCGTATGGCTACACCTTC	CASSLPAGQSSYGYTF
TRBV29-1	few	TRBD1	TRBJ2-5	TGCAGCGTTTTCCGGGACAGGGGAAAGCAAGAGACCCAGTACTTC	CSVFRDRGKQETQYF
TRBV12-3/TRBV12-4	-	TRBD1	TRBJ1-5	TGTGCCAGCAGCATACAGGGGGGTCCCCAGCATTTT	CASSIQGGPQHF
TRBV12-5	few	-	TRBJ2-5	TGTGCTAGTGGCACGGGCCCCCGCGAGGAGACCCAGTACTTC	CASGTGPREETQYF
TRBV29-1	few	-	TRBJ2-5	TGCAGCACACGACAGGGAGGTAGCGAGACCCAGTACTTC	CSTRQGGSETQYF
TRBV19	-	-	TRBJ2-7	TGTGCCAGTAGTATAGATATCGGGGTTGTACCCTACGAGCAGTACTTC	CASSIDIGVVPYEQYF
TRBV6-1	-	TRBD2	TRBJ2-1	TGTGCCAGCAGCCTTAGCGGGGGGGGCTCCTACAATGAGCAGTTCTTC	CASSLSGGGSYNEQFF
TRBV10-2	-	-	TRBJ1-2	TGCGCCAGCAGTGAGGGCAGTAACTATGGCTACACCTTC	CASSEGSNYGYTF
TRBV12-3/TRBV12-4	many	TRBD1	TRBJ2-3	TGTGCCAGCAGCCATGAGACAGGGCTGAATACGCAGTATTTT	CASSHETGLNTQYF
TRBV27	few	-	TRBJ2-6	TGTGCCAGCAGTTTATTGGGGTCCCTGGGGGGGGCCAACGTCCTGACTTTC	CASSLLGSLGGANVLTF
TRBV27	many	-	TRBJ2-3	TGTGCCAGCAGTCGACCCACAGATACGCAGTATTTT	CASSRPTDTQYF
TRBV18	few	-	TRBJ2-5	TGTGCCAGCTCACGGGATCAGGGCCAAGAGACCCAGTACTTC	CASSRDQGQETQYF
TRBV20-1	few	-	TRBJ2-5	TGCAGTGCCGAGGAGGGGGGAGAGACCCAGTACTTC	CSAEEGGETQYF
TRBV5-1	-	TRBD1	TRBJ1-3	TGCGCCAGCACCCTCGACAGGGGAAATGGAAACACCATATATTTT	CASTLDRGNGNTIYF
TRBV11-2	few	TRBD2	TRBJ2-2	TGTGCCAGCAGCTTAGGGGTTGGACTAGCGGGGAAATTTGGCACCGGGGAGCTGTTTTTT	CASSLGVGLAGKFGTGELFF
TRBV13	few	TRBD1	TRBJ2-7	TGTGCCAGCAGCGTGGGGACAGGGTTCGACGAGCAGTACTTC	CASSVGTGFDEQYF
TRBV12-3/TRBV12-4	many	TRBD2	TRBJ2-1	TGTGCCAGCAGCCTAGCGGGCTCCTACAATGAGCAGTTCTTC	CASSLAGSYNEQFF
TRBV2	few	-	TRBJ2-7	TGTGCCAGCGGGGCCGGGACACTCCGCTACGAGCAGTACTTC	CASGAGTLRYEQYF